This T cell receptor (beta chain) came from a study of T cells in Graves' hyperthyroidism and ophthalmopathy. Study-level information: Peripheral blood was drawn at first diagnosis, prior to all treatment.

The CDR3 regions of TCR beta were amplified from RNA transcripts. First-round RT-PCR of the TCR CDR3 relied on the HTBI primer set. TCRdb re-analysed the multiplex PCR reads in MiXCR, keeping a single row per CDR3 protein. The table lists about 380,000 distinct CDR3 sequences, roughly 14% of them singletons. This clonotype has at least ten counts. The sequenced material came from blood. The TCR originated in a woman in her thirties with Graves' ophthalmopathy.

The CDR3 DNA reads TGTGCCAGCTCACCGCCAGGGTCGGATGAGCAGTTCTTC. This encodes CASSPPGSDEQFF. The chain uses TRBV18 and TRBJ2-1; possible D gene TRBD1, 5 bases. V lost 3 bases to trimming and J lost 8 bases, with 11 bases between them. Germline V gives CDR1 KGHSH, CDR2 LQKENI. The CDR3 has 13 residues.